The clone carrying this T cell receptor beta chain was seen a handful of times. Original analysis: Amplification of reference gene primers was used by the study to estimate nucleated cell counts. Using immunoSEQ multiplex PCR, the repertoire was profiled, and TCRdb retains in-frame clones only, with some absent. Clonal size and the V and J genes are those of that table, whereas D and trimming came from the DNA. The repertoire includes about 150,000 clones, about 86% of them detected once, and approximately 30% sits in the top ten. This sample is drawn from a study of blood T cell repertoires in COVID-19. For the study at large: The samples span acute and convalescent COVID-19 from the United States, Italy and Spain. From T cells, B-cell-depleted T cells, or PBMCs came the material, which was cDNA or gDNA.

CDR1 WNHNN and CDR2 SYGVQD come from the germline V gene (reference sequence). CDR3 length: 14 amino acids. The V end lost 10 bases, the J end lost 2 bases, and 14 bases lay between the germline ends. The clonotype comes from a woman aged 55-70 years with acute or convalescent COVID-19. The sequenced material came from peripheral blood. This rearrangement joins TRBV10-1 to TRBJ2-2, with D unresolved. The CDR3 DNA is TGCGCCACGAAGAGGCAGAGAAACACCGGGGAGCTGTTTTTT. Its protein product is CATKRQRNTGELFF.